This T cell receptor (beta chain) was captured in a study of T cells after yellow fever vaccination. Study context: Preparation of fractions with low cell numbers was performed using SMART-Seq v4 Ultra Low Input.

The CDR3 is 15 residues long. CDR1 and CDR2 (germline): PRHDT, FYEKMQ (reference sequence). Unmatched junction bases numbered 7, after V lost 5 bases and J lost 6 bases. Synthesis of TCR cDNA relied on 5'RACE template switching, which attached a universal primer site and UMIs. MiXCR, applied by TCRdb to the 5' RACE reads, yields one record per CDR3 protein. The repertoire holds roughly 310,000 distinct CDR3 sequences, with approximately 3.9% as singletons. Study results and limitations: CD4 and CD8 compartments shared a small share of clonotypes, likely from convergent recombination. Most clones from primary vaccination were detected again post-booster (about 96% CD4, about 88% CD8).

The sample holds many counts of this clonotype. Its specificity is not known. The source was PBMCs, collected on the day of the yellow fever booster vaccination. J is TRBJ1-6 and V is TRBV13; 7 bases agree with TRBD1. The receptor was derived from a man between 18 and 29 years old who received the YFV17D yellow fever vaccine. The CDR3 region is CASSDTGTANSPLHF. In nucleotides, the CDR3 is TGTGCCAGCAGCGACACCGGGACAGCTAATTCACCCCTCCACTTT.